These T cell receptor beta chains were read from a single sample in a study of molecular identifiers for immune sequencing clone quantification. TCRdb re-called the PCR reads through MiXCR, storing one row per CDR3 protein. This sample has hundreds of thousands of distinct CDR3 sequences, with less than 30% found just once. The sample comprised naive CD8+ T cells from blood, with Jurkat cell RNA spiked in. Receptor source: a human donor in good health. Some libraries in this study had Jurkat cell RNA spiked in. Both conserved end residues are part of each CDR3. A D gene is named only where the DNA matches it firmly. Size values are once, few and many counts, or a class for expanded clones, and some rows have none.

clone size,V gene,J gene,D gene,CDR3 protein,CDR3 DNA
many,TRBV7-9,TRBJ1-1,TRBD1,CAGNYGTGEAFF,TGTGCCGGAAATTACGGGACAGGTGAAGCTTTCTTT
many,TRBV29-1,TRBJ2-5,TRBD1,CSVETGEETQYF,TGCAGCGTTGAGACAGGGGAAGAGACCCAGTACTTC
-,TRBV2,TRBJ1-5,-,CASSEVDRLTSAQHF,TGTGCCAGCAGTGAAGTCGACAGGTTGACATCAGCCCAGCATTTT
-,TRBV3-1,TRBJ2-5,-,CASSQEVLGETQYF,TGTGCCAGCAGCCAAGAAGTCCTCGGAGAGACCCAGTACTTC
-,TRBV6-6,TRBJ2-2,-,CARSYPGVGPGELFF,TGTGCCCGCAGTTATCCAGGGGTCGGCCCCGGGGAGCTGTTTTTT
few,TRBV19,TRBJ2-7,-,CASSIGPTYEQYF,TGTGCCAGTAGTATAGGGCCTACCTACGAGCAGTACTTC
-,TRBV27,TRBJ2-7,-,CASSLSADKNYEQYF,TGTGCCAGCAGTTTATCTGCGGACAAGAACTACGAGCAGTACTTC
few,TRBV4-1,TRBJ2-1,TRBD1,CASSQEPQGALSSYNEQFF,TGCGCCAGCAGCCAAGAGCCACAGGGGGCCCTCAGCTCCTACAATGAGCAGTTCTTC
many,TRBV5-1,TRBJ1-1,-,CASSLAFGGLAEAFF,TGCGCCAGCAGCTTGGCCTTTGGGGGGCTCGCTGAAGCTTTCTTT
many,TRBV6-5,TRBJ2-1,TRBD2,CASKILAGVPNEQFF,TGTGCCAGCAAAATACTAGCGGGAGTCCCCAATGAGCAGTTCTTC
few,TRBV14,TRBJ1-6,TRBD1,CASSSIPGGYSPLHF,TGTGCCAGCAGCTCCATCCCAGGGGGGTATTCACCCCTCCACTTT
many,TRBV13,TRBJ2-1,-,CASTPTRGYNEQFF,TGTGCCAGCACCCCCACGAGGGGCTACAATGAGCAGTTCTTC
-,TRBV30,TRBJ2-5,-,CASDVRPRYQETQYF,TGTGCCTCTGACGTCCGGCCCCGTTATCAAGAGACCCAGTACTTC
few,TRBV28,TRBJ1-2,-,CASSFQGSYGYTF,TGTGCCAGCAGTTTTCAGGGGTCCTATGGCTACACCTTC
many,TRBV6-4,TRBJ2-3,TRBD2,CASSEFAGGPPDTQYF,TGTGCCAGCAGTGAGTTTGCGGGAGGGCCCCCAGATACGCAGTATTTT
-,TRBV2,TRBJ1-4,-,CASSDRVEDEKLFF,TGTGCCAGCAGTGACCGGGTAGAGGATGAAAAACTGTTTTTT
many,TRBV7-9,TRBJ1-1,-,CASSLVVGGAGEAFF,TGTGCCAGCAGCTTAGTCGTGGGGGGCGCTGGGGAAGCTTTCTTT
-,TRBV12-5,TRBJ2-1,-,CASGFTIYEQFF,TGTGCTAGTGGTTTCACTATCTATGAGCAGTTCTTC
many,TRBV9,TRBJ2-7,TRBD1,CASSVGQGISDEQYF,TGTGCCAGCAGCGTAGGACAGGGGATTAGTGACGAGCAGTACTTC
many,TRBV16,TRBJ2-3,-,CASSNTLSSTDTQYF,TGTGCCAGCAGCAACACATTATCTAGCACAGATACGCAGTATTTT
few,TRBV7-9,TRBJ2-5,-,CASSLEHGRETQYF,TGTGCCAGCAGCTTAGAGCACGGGCGGGAGACCCAGTACTTC
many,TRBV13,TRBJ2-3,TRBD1,CASSWDRGETTDTQYF,TGTGCCAGCAGCTGGGACAGGGGGGAGACCACAGATACGCAGTATTTT
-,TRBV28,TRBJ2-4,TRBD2,CASSYLAGGSVGNIQYF,TGTGCCAGCAGTTACCTAGCGGGAGGGTCGGTGGGAAACATTCAGTACTTC
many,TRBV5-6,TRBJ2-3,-,CASSSQDTDTQYF,TGTGCCAGCAGCTCCCAAGACACAGATACGCAGTATTTT